These 14 T cell receptor beta chains came from one sample sequenced in a study of beta chain features in type 1 diabetes. The study reverse transcribed the entire isolated RNA, so it sequenced expressed TCRB transcripts. Sequenced by immunoSEQ multiplex PCR; TCRdb stores in-frame clones only, minus some. The sample carries about 900,000 clones, about a sixth recorded once. The sample consisted of naive CD4+ T cells from blood. These TCRs come from a woman younger than 30 in good health.

This clone has more than one count but fewer than ten. The chain joins TRBV29-1 to TRBJ1-1; D unresolved. V lost 6 bases and J 4 bases, leaving 12 bases between the germline ends. CDR3 length: 12 residues. CDR1 SQVTM and CDR2 ANQGSEA come from the germline V gene. CDR3 in amino acids: CSVSQAGTEAFF. CDR3 nucleotides: TGCAGCGTATCCCAGGCGGGCACTGAAGCTTTCTTT.

This chain links TRBV11-2 with TRBJ2-5, with D perhaps matching TRBD1 (6 bases). There are 14 residues in the CDR3. CDR1 SGHAT and CDR2 FQNNGV come from the germline V gene. V dropped 3 bases and J dropped 2 bases, with 10 bases sitting between them. The CDR3 here is CASSFRTVQETQYF. The CDR3 nucleotides are TGTGCCAGCAGCTTTCGGACAGTTCAAGAGACCCAGTACTTC.

This clone was picked up a small number of times. The chain links TRBV5-6 to TRBJ1-5; D is possibly TRBD1 (5 bases). The V end lost 4 bases, the J end lost 5 bases, and 13 bases lay between the germline ends. Per germline, CDR1 SGHDT and CDR2 YYEEEE. The CDR3 loop spans 14 amino acids. DNA of the CDR3: TGTGCCAGCAGCCCTGGCGGGGGTCATCAGCCCCAGCATTTT. As protein: CASSPGGGHQPQHF.

This clone was counted a few times. The J gene is TRBJ1-5, the V gene TRBV28; 7 bases fit TRBD1. The CDR3 covers 15 residues. Per germline, CDR1 MDHEN and CDR2 SYDVKM. V dropped 6 bases and J dropped 6; count of bases not matched to a gene: 11. This CDR3 reads CASRSQGGPGQPQHF. The DNA for the CDR3 is TGTGCCAGCAGAAGTCAGGGGGGCCCCGGTCAGCCCCAGCATTTT.

The chain has TRBV7-9 and TRBJ1-1; TRBD1 matches 10 bases. The CDR3 has 14 amino acids. The V and J ends lost 5 bases and 4 bases, in that order; junction bases with no gene match: 4. Germline-derived CDR1 and CDR2 are SEHNR and FQNEAQ (reference sequence). CDR3 amino acids: CASSMTGGFTEAFF. The DNA of the CDR3 is TGTGCCAGCAGCATGACAGGGGGCTTCACTGAAGCTTTCTTT.

This clone appeared once. The chain links TRBV4-2 to TRBJ1-3; D uncertain. Trimming removed 0 bases at V and 2 bases at J, with 14 bases between. CDR3 length: 17 amino acids. The V gene's germline CDR1 is LGHNA and CDR2 YNFKEQ. CDR3 amino acids: CASSQDGRRPPGNTIYF. CDR3 nucleotide sequence: TGTGCCAGCAGCCAAGATGGCAGAAGACCGCCTGGAAACACCATATATTTT.

The V call is TRBV25-1, the J call TRBJ2-7; 7 bases match TRBD1. CDR3 length: 12 amino acids. In germline, CDR1 is MGHDK, CDR2 SYGVNS. J lost 6 bases, V lost 4 bases, and 3 bases had no gene match. Written as DNA, the CDR3 is TGTGCCAGCAGTGGGGACAGTTCCGAGCAGTACTTC. It yields the protein CASSGDSSEQYF.

The chain has TRBV2 and TRBJ2-1, with 7 positions matching TRBD2. V was clipped by 7 bases and J by 2 bases; unmatched bases: 11. The CDR3 is made up of 16 amino acids. CDR1 is SNHLY and CDR2 is FYNNEI in the germline V gene. CDR3 sequence (DNA): TGTGCCAGCACCGAGGGGTCGGGGAGGGCCTACAATGAGCAGTTCTTC. This codes for CASTEGSGRAYNEQFF. Using reference TRBV2 and TRBJ2-1 for the parts outside the CDR3, the full variable domain is EPEVTQTPSHQVTQMGQEVILRCVPISNHLYFYWYRQILGQKVEFLVSFYNNEISEKSEIFDDQFSVERPDGSNFTLKIRSTKLEDSAMYFCASTEGSGRAYNEQFFGPGTRLTVL.

The chain couples TRBV6-6 to TRBJ2-2; TRBD2 matches at 7 bases. V was clipped by 6 bases and J by 4 bases; unmatched bases: 8. Germline CDR1 is MNHNY and CDR2 is SVGAGI (reference sequence). The CDR3 length is 15 residues. CDR3 in amino acids: CASRKRGVGTGELFF. As DNA, the CDR3 is TGTGCCAGCAGAAAACGGGGGGTAGGCACCGGGGAGCTGTTTTTT.

The sample holds a few counts of this clone. The genes are TRBV7-9 and TRBJ1-2; TRBD1 matches 7 bases. This CDR3 is 14 amino acids long. Germline loops: CDR1 SEHNR, CDR2 FQNEAQ (reference sequence). V shed 0 bases and J 3 bases; nucleotides not matched to a gene: 1. CDR3 in DNA: TGTGCCAGCAGCTTAGCGCAGGGGGACTATGGCTACACCTTC. Translated, it gives CASSLAQGDYGYTF.

This chain links TRBV10-2 with TRBJ2-3; no clear D. Trimming took 3 bases from V and 1 from J, leaving 17 bases between them. The CDR3 is 17 residues long. Per germline, CDR1 WSHSY and CDR2 SAAADI. CDR3 amino acids: CASSETVRLAGTDTQYF. CDR3 nucleotides: TGCGCCAGCAGTGAAACCGTCAGACTGGCCGGCACAGATACGCAGTATTTT.

The chain carries TRBV28 and TRBJ1-5, with 11 bases that match TRBD1. The CDR3 consists of 13 residues. Trimming took 8 bases from V and 5 from J; bases not matched to a gene: 2. Looked up from germline, CDR1 is MDHEN and CDR2 is SYDVKM. Here the CDR3 reads CASGTGGHQPQHF. CDR3 DNA: TGTGCCAGCGGGACAGGGGGACATCAGCCCCAGCATTTT.

Turning to this clone: Other nucleotide sequences from this sample produce the same CDR3. The rearrangement links TRBV5-6 to TRBJ1-2; 7 nucleotides line up with TRBD1. This CDR3 spans 13 amino acids. CDR1 and CDR2 (germline): SGHDT, YYEEEE. V shed 1 base and J 6 bases; nucleotides not matched to a gene: 3. The CDR3: CASSLRQGDGYTF. The CDR3 nucleotides read TGTGCCAGCAGCTTGAGACAGGGTGATGGCTACACCTTC.

The J gene is TRBJ2-7, the V gene TRBV19; a possible D gene is TRBD2 (5 bases). The CDR3 loop spans 13 amino acids. Germline V gene data show CDR1 as LNHDA and CDR2 as SQIVND (reference sequence). Trimming removed 5 bases from V and 3 bases from J, with 11 bases in between. CDR3: CASSAREYYEQYF. The DNA for the CDR3 is TGTGCCAGTAGTGCAAGGGAGTACTACGAGCAGTACTTC.